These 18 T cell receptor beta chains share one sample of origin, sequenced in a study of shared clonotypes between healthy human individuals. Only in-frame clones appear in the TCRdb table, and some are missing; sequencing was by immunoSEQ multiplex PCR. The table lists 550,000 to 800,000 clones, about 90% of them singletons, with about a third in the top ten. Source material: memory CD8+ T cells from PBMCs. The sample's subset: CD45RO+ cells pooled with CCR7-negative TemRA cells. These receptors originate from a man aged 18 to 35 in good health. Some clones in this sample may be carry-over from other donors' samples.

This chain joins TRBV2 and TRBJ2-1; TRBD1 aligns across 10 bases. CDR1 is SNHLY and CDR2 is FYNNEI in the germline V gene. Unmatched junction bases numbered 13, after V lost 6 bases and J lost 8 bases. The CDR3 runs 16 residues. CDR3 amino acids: CASSLFRQGAFDEQFF. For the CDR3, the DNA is TGTGCCAGCAGCTTATTTCGACAGGGGGCCTTCGATGAGCAGTTCTTC.

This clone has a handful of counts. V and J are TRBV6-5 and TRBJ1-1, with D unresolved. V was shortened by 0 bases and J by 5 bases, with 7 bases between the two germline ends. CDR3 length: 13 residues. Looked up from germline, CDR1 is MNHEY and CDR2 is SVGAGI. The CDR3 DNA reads TGTGCCAGCAGTTACTCCGATCGTACTGAAGCTTTCTTT. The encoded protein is CASSYSDRTEAFF.

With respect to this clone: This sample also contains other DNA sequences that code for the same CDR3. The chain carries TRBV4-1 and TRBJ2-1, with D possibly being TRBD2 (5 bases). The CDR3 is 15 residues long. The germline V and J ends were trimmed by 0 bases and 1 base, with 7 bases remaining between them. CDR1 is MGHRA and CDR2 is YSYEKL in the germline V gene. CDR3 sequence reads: CASSQERASYNEQFF. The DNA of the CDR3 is TGCGCCAGCAGCCAAGAGCGGGCTTCCTACAATGAGCAGTTCTTC.

The CDR3 loop is CASSLRDPETQYF. The CDR3 DNA follows: TGTGCCAGCAGCTTACGGGACCCAGAGACCCAGTACTTC. V gene TRBV7-9 combines with J gene TRBJ2-5; D may be TRBD1 or TRBD2 (5 bases each). The CDR3 sequence is 13 residues long. Germline values: CDR1 SEHNR, CDR2 FQNEAQ (reference sequence). V was cut by 2 bases and J by 4 bases, with 8 bases left in between.

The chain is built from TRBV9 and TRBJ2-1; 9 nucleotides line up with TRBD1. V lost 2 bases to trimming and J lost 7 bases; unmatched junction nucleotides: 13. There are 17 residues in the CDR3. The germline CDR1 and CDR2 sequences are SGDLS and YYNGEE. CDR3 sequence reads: CASSVAPRDRASNEQFF. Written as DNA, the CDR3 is TGTGCCAGCAGCGTGGCGCCCCGGGACAGGGCTTCTAATGAGCAGTTCTTC.

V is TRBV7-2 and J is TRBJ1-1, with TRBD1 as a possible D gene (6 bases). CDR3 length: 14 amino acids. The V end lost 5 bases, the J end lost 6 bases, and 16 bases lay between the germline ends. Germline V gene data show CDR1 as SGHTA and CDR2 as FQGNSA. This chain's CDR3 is CASSLRTVRPEAFF. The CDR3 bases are TGTGCCAGCAGCCTCCGGACAGTGAGGCCTGAAGCTTTCTTT.

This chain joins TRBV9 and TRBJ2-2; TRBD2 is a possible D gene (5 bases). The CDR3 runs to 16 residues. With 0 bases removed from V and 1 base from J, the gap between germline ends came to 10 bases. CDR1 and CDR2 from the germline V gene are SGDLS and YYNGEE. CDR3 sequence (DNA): TGTGCCAGCAGCGTAGAGGGAGACCTGAACACCGGGGAGCTGTTTTTT. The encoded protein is CASSVEGDLNTGELFF.

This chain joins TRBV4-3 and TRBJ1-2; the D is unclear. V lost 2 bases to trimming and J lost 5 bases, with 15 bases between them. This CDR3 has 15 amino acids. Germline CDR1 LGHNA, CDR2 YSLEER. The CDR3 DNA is TGCGCCAGCAGCCAATACCCGCGAGACGCTTATGGCTACACCTTC. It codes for CASSQYPRDAYGYTF.

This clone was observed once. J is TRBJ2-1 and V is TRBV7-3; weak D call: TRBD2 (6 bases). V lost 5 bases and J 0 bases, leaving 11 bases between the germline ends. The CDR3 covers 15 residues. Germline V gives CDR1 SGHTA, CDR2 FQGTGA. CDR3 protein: CASSVGLSSYNEQFF. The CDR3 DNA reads TGTGCCAGCAGCGTGGGACTGAGCTCCTACAATGAGCAGTTCTTC. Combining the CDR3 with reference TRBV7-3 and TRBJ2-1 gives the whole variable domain GAGVSQTPSNKVTEKGKYVELRCDPISGHTALYWYRQSLGQGPEFLIYFQGTGAADDSGLPNDRFFAVRPEGSVSTLKIQRTERGDSAVYLCASSVGLSSYNEQFFGPGTRLTVL.

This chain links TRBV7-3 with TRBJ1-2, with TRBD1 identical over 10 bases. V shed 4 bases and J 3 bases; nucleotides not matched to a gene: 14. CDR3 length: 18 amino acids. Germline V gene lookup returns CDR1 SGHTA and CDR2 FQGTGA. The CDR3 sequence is CASSSRSRDRGLYYGYTF. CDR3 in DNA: TGTGCCAGCAGCTCACGGTCCCGGGACAGGGGACTTTACTATGGCTACACCTTC.

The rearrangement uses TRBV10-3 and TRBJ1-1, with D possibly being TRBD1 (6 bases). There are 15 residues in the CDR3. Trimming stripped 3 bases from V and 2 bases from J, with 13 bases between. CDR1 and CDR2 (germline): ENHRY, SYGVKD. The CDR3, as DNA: TGTGCCATCAGTGAAGGGGGACGGAAAAACACTGAAGCTTTCTTT. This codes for CAISEGGRKNTEAFF.

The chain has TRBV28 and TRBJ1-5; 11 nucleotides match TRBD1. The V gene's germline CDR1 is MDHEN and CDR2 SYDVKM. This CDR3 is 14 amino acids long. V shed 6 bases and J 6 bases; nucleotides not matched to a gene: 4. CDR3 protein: CASSGQGASQPQHF. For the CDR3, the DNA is TGTGCCAGCAGCGGACAGGGGGCAAGTCAGCCCCAGCATTTT.

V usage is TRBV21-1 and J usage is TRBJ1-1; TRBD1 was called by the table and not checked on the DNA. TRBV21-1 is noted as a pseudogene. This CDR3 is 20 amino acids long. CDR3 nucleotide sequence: TGTGCCAGCAGCAAAGAAAAGGGGACAGCTCAATATCGGGTGAACACTGAAGCTTTCTTT. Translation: CASSKEKGTAQYRVNTEAFF.

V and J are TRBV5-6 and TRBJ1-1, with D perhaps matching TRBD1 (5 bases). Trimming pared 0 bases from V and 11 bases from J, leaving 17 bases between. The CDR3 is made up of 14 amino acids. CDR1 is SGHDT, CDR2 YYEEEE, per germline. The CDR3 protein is CASSLARDAKSAFF. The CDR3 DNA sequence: TGTGCCAGCAGCTTGGCCAGGGACGCAAAGTCGGCTTTCTTT.

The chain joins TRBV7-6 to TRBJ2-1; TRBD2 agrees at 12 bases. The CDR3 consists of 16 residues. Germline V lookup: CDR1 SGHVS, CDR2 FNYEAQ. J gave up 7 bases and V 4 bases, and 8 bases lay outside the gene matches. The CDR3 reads CASSSLLAGGWNEQFF. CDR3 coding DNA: TGTGCCAGCAGCTCCCTTCTAGCGGGAGGGTGGAATGAGCAGTTCTTC.

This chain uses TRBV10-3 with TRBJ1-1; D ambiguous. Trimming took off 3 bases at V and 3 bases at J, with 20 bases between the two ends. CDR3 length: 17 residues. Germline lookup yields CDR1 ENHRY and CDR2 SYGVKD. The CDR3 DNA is TGTGCCATCAGTGATATCCGGGTCCTACCTGGGGACACTGAAGCTTTCTTT. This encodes CAISDIRVLPGDTEAFF.

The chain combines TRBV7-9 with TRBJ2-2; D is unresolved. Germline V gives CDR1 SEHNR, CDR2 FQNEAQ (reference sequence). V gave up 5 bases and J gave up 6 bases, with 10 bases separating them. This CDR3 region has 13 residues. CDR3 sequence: CASSESMSGELFF. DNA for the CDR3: TGTGCCAGCAGCGAAAGTATGTCCGGGGAGCTGTTTTTT.

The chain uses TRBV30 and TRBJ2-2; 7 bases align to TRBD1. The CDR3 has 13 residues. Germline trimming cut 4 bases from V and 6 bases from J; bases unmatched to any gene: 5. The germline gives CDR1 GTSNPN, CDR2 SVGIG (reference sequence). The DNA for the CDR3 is TGTGCCTGGAATCGGGACAGACCCGGGGAGCTGTTTTTT. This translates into CAWNRDRPGELFF.